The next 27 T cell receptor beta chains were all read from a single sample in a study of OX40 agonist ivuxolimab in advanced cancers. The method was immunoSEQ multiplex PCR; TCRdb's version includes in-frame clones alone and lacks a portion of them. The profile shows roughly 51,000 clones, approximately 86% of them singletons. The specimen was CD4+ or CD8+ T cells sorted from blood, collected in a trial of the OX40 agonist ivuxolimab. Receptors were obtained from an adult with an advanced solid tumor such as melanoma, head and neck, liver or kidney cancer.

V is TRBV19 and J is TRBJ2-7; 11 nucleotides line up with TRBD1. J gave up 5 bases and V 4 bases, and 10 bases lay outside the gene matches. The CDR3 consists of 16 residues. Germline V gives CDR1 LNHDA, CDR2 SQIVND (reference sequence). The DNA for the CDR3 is TGTGCCAGTAGTACACTACCGGGACAGGGGGTCGACGAGCAGTACTTC. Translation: CASSTLPGQGVDEQYF.

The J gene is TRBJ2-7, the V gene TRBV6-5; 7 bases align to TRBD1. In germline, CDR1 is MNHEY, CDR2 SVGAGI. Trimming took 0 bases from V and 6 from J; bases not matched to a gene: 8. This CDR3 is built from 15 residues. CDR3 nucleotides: TGTGCCAGCAGTTACTCGAGTAACAGGGGTGGCGAGCAGTACTTC. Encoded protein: CASSYSSNRGGEQYF.

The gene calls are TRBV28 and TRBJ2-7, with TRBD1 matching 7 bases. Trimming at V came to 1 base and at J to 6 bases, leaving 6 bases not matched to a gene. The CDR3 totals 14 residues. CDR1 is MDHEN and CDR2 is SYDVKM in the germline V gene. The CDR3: CASSLLEGGSEQYV. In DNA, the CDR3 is TGTGCCAGCAGTTTATTAGAAGGGGGCTCCGAGCAGTACGTC.

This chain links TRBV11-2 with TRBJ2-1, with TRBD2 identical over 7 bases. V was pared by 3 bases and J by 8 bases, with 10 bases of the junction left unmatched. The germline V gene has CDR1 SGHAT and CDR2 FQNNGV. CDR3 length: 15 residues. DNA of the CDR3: TGTGCCAGCAGCTTTCGGGGACTACCTTCGGATGAGCAGTTCTTC. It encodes CASSFRGLPSDEQFF.

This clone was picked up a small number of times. This CDR3 reads CASSPRTGGDTEAFF. CDR3 bases: TGTGCCAGTAGTCCCCGGACAGGGGGAGACACTGAAGCTTTCTTT. This sequence joins TRBV19 and TRBJ1-1; 10 bases match TRBD1. This CDR3 has 15 amino acids. V was pared by 5 bases and J by 3 bases, with 6 bases of the junction left unmatched. Germline values: CDR1 LNHDA, CDR2 SQIVND (reference sequence).

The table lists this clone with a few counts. The chain's CDR3 is CAWTGFRSSGANVLTF. CDR3 sequence (DNA): TGTGCCTGGACTGGGTTTCGAAGCTCTGGGGCCAACGTCCTGACTTTC. The chain is built from TRBV30 and TRBJ2-6; D remains unclear. Germline loops: CDR1 GTSNPN, CDR2 SVGIG (reference sequence). This CDR3 comprises 16 residues. Trimming removed 4 bases from V and 0 bases from J, with 13 bases in between.

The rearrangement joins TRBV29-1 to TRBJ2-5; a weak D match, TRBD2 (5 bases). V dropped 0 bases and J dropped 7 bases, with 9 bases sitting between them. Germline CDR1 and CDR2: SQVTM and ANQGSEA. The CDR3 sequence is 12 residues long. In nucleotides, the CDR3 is TGCAGCGTTGAAGATCCCCGGGGGACCCAGTACTTC. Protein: CSVEDPRGTQYF.

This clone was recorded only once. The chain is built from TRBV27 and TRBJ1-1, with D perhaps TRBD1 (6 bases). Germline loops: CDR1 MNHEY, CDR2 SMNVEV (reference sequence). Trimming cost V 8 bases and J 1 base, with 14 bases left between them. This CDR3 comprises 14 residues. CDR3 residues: CASRIQGGNTEAFF. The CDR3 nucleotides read TGTGCCAGCCGTATACAGGGTGGGAACACTGAAGCTTTCTTT.

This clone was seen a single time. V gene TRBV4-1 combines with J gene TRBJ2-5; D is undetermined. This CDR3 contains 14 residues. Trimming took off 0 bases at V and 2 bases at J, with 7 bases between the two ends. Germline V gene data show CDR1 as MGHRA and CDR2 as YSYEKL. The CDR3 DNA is TGCGCCAGCAGCCAAGAATGGCAACAAGAGACCCAGTACTTC. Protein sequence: CASSQEWQQETQYF.

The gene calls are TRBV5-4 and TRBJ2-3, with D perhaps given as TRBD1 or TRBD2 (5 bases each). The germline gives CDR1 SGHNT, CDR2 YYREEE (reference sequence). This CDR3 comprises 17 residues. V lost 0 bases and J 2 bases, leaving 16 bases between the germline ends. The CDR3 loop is CASSLGEGPGFTDTQYF. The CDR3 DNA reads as TGTGCCAGCAGCTTGGGAGAGGGACCCGGGTTCACAGATACGCAGTATTTT.

CDR3 sequence (DNA): TGTGCCAGCAGTTCCCCGTTGATCGCCTATGGCTACACCTTC. Encoded protein: CASSSPLIAYGYTF. J is TRBJ1-2 and V is TRBV2, with D uncertain. V was shortened by 5 bases and J by 4 bases, with 14 bases between the two germline ends. CDR1 and CDR2 from the germline V gene are SNHLY and FYNNEI. The CDR3 spans 14 residues.

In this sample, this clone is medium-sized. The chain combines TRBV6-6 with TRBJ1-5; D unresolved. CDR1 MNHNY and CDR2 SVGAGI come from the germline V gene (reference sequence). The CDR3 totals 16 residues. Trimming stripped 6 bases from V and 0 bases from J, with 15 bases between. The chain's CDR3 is CASSQQSFYSNQPQHF. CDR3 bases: TGTGCCAGCAGCCAACAGTCTTTCTATAGCAATCAGCCCCAGCATTTT.

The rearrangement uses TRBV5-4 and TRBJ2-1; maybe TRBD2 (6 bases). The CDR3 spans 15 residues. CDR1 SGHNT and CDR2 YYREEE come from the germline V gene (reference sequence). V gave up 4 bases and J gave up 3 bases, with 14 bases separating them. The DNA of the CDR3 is TGTGCCAGCAGCGAACGGACTATTATCTACAATGAGCAGTTCTTC. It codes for CASSERTIIYNEQFF.

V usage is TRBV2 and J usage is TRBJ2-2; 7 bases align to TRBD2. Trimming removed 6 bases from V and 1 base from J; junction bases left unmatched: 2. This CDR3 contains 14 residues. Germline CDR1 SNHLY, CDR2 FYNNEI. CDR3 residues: CASRGLENTGELFF. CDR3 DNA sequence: TGTGCCAGCAGAGGACTAGAGAACACCGGGGAGCTGTTTTTT. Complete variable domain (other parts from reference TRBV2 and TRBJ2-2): EPEVTQTPSHQVTQMGQEVILRCVPISNHLYFYWYRQILGQKVEFLVSFYNNEISEKSEIFDDQFSVERPDGSNFTLKIRSTKLEDSAMYFCASRGLENTGELFFGEGSRLTVL.

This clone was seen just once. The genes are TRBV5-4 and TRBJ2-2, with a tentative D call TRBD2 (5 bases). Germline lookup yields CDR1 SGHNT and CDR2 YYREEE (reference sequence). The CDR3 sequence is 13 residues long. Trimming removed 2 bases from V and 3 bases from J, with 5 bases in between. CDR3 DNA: TGTGCCAGCAGCTTCGGGGACACCGGGGAGCTGTTTTTT. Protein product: CASSFGDTGELFF. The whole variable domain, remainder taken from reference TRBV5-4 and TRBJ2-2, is ETGVTQSPTHLIKTRGQQVTLRCSSQSGHNTVSWYQQALGQGPQFIFQYYREEENGRGNFPPRFSGLQFPNYSSELNVNALELDDSALYLCASSFGDTGELFFGEGSRLTVL.

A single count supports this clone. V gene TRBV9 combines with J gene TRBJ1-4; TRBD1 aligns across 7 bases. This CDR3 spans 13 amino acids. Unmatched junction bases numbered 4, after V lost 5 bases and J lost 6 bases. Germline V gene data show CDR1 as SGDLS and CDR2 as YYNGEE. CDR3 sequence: CASRATGDEKLFF. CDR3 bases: TGTGCCAGCAGAGCCACAGGGGATGAAAAACTGTTTTTT. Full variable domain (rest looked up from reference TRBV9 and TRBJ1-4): DSGVTQTPKHLITATGQRVTLRCSPRSGDLSVYWYQQSLDQGLQFLIQYYNGEERAKGNILERFSAQQFPDLHSELNLSSLELGDSALYFCASRATGDEKLFFGSGTQLSVL.

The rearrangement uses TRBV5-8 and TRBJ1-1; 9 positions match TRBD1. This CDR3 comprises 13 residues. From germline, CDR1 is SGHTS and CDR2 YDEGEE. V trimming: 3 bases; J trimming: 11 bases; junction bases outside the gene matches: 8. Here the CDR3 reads CASSSGTGMVAFF. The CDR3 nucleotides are TGTGCCAGCAGCTCGGGGACAGGGATGGTCGCTTTCTTT.

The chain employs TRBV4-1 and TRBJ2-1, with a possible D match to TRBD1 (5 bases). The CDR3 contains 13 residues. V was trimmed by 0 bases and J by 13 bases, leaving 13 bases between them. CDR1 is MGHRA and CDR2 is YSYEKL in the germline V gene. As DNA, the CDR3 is TGCGCCAGCAGCCAAGATTTAGGACATCCTCAGTTCTTC. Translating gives CASSQDLGHPQFF.

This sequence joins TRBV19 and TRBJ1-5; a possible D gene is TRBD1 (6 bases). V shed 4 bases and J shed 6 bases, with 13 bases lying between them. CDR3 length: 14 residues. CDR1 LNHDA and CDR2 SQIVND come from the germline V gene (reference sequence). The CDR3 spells CASSTRDTVQPQHF. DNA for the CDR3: TGTGCCAGTAGTACCCGGGACACAGTTCAGCCCCAGCATTTT.

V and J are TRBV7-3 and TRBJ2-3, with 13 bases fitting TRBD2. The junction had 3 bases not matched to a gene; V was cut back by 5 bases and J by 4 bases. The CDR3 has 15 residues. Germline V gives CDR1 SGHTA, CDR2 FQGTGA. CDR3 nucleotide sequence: TGTGCCAGCAGCATGACTAGCGGGGGGCCAGATACGCAGTATTTT. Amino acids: CASSMTSGGPDTQYF.

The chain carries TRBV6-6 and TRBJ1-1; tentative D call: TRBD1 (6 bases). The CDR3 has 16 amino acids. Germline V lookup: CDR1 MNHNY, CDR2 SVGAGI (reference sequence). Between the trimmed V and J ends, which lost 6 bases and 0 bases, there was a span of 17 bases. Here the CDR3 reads CASSTGQSWMNTEAFF. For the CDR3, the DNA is TGTGCCAGCAGCACTGGACAGTCATGGATGAACACTGAAGCTTTCTTT.

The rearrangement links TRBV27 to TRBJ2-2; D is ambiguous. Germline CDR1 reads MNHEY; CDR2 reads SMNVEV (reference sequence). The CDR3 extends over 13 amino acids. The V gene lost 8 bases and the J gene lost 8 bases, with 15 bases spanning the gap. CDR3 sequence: CASSPPVSGELFF. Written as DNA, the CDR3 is TGTGCCAGCTCCCCACCGGTTTCTGGGGAGCTGTTTTTT.

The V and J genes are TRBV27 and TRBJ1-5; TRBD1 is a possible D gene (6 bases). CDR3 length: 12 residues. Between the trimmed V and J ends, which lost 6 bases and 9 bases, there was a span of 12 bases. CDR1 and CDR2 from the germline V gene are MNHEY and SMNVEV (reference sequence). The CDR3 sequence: CASSAGGMPQHF. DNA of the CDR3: TGTGCCAGCAGCGCTGGGGGCATGCCCCAGCATTTT.

CDR3 residues: CASSFPTGADGYTF. In DNA, the CDR3 is TGTGCCAGCAGCTTTCCTACGGGGGCGGATGGCTACACCTTC. The chain recombines TRBV7-2 with TRBJ1-2; D is possibly TRBD1 (6 bases). Trimming shortened V by 3 bases and J by 6 bases, and 14 bases separated the two germline ends. Germline lookup yields CDR1 SGHTA and CDR2 FQGNSA. The CDR3 consists of 14 residues.

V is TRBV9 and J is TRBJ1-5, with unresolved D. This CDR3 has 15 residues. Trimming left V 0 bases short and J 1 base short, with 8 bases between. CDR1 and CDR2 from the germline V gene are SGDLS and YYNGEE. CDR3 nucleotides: TGTGCCAGCAGCGTAGGGAGTCAGAGCAATCAGCCCCAGCATTTT. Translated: CASSVGSQSNQPQHF.

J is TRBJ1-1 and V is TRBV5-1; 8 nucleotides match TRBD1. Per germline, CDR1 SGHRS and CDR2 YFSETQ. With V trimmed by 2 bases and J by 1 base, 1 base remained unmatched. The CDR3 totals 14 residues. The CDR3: CASSLGTGNTEAFF. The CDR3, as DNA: TGCGCCAGCAGCTTAGGGACAGGGAACACTGAAGCTTTCTTT. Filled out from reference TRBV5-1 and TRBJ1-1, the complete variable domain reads KAGVTQTPRYLIKTRGQQVTLSCSPISGHRSVSWYQQTPGQGLQFLFEYFSETQRNKGNFPGRFSGRQFSNSRSEMNVSTLELGDSALYLCASSLGTGNTEAFFGQGTRLTVV.

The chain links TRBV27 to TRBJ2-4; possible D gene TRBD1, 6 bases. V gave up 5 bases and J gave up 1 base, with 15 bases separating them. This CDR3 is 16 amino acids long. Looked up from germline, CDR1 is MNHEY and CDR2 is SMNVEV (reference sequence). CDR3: CASSLDLGAAKNIQYF. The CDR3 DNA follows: TGTGCCAGCAGTCTCGACTTGGGGGCGGCCAAAAACATTCAGTACTTC.